The next 31 T cell receptor beta chains were all read from a single sample in a study of shared clonotypes between healthy human individuals. Assay: immunoSEQ multiplex PCR; the TCRdb copy retains only in-frame clones and omits some. The sample carries about 1.5 million clones, 95% to 99% recorded once. The sample was naive CD4+ T cells sorted from blood. Regarding subset: CD45RA+ positively selected. These receptors originate from a man younger than 45 in good health.

The V and J genes are TRBV28 and TRBJ1-2; tentative D call: TRBD1 (6 bases). The CDR3 runs to 13 residues. With 6 bases removed from V and 7 bases from J, the gap between germline ends came to 15 bases. Looked up from germline, CDR1 is MDHEN and CDR2 is SYDVKM. CDR3: CASRWGLSGGYTF. DNA of the CDR3: TGTGCCAGCAGATGGGGGCTATCTGGTGGCTACACCTTC.

This clone appeared once. The genes are TRBV27 and TRBJ1-5; no reliable D call. The CDR3 length is 13 residues. The V end lost 4 bases, the J end lost 5 bases, and 9 bases lay between the germline ends. Germline V gives CDR1 MNHEY, CDR2 SMNVEV (reference sequence). Here the CDR3 reads CASSYDTYQPQHF. In DNA form, the CDR3 reads TGTGCCAGCAGTTACGACACTTATCAGCCCCAGCATTTT.

J is TRBJ2-3 and V is TRBV30; 11 bases match TRBD1. V lost 1 base, J lost 7 bases, and 7 bases stayed unmatched. This CDR3 has 15 residues. CDR1 GTSNPN and CDR2 SVGIG come from the germline V gene (reference sequence). The CDR3 sequence: CAWSGGQGERNTQYF. DNA of the CDR3: TGTGCCTGGAGTGGGGGACAGGGGGAAAGGAATACGCAGTATTTT. Combining the CDR3 with reference TRBV30 and TRBJ2-3 gives the whole variable domain SQTIHQWPATLVQPVGSPLSLECTVEGTSNPNLYWYRQAAGRGLQLLFYSVGIGQISSEVPQNLSASRPQDRQFILSSKKLLLSDSGFYLCAWSGGQGERNTQYFGPGTRLTVL.

The rearrangement uses TRBV28 and TRBJ2-2, with 12 positions matching TRBD2. The CDR3 is 18 residues long. V dropped 5 bases and J dropped 8; count of bases not matched to a gene: 15. CDR1 MDHEN and CDR2 SYDVKM come from the germline V gene. CDR3 coding DNA: TGTGCCAGCAGTCACCCCAACCGACTAGCGGGAGTGAGTGGGGAGCTGTTTTTT. It is translated as CASSHPNRLAGVSGELFF.

The chain joins TRBV28 to TRBJ1-2, with D possibly TRBD1 on 5 matching bases. The CDR3 is 14 amino acids. The V gene lost 6 bases and the J gene lost 2 bases, with 13 bases spanning the gap. Germline V gives CDR1 MDHEN, CDR2 SYDVKM. CDR3 in DNA: TGTGCCAGCAGAGGCCGGGGCATCAACTATGGCTACACCTTC. This translates into CASRGRGINYGYTF.

V is TRBV5-1 and J is TRBJ2-7; D is unclear. V lost 1 base, J lost 5 bases, and 13 bases lay in between. This CDR3 contains 14 residues. Germline V gene lookup returns CDR1 SGHRS and CDR2 YFSETQ. The CDR3: CASSLTGPANEQYF. DNA for the CDR3: TGCGCCAGCAGCTTGACTGGGCCAGCCAACGAGCAGTACTTC. The whole variable domain, filled in from reference TRBV5-1 and TRBJ2-7, reads KAGVTQTPRYLIKTRGQQVTLSCSPISGHRSVSWYQQTPGQGLQFLFEYFSETQRNKGNFPGRFSGRQFSNSRSEMNVSTLELGDSALYLCASSLTGPANEQYFGPGTRLTVT.

This rearrangement joins TRBV4-3 to TRBJ2-1; maybe TRBD2 (6 bases). This CDR3 contains 12 residues. Germline-derived CDR1 and CDR2 are LGHNA and YSLEER. The V end lost 4 bases, the J end lost 9 bases, and 10 bases lay between the germline ends. The CDR3 spells CASSRLVLEQFF. CDR3 in DNA: TGCGCCAGCAGCCGACTAGTGCTTGAGCAGTTCTTC.

This chain links TRBV18 with TRBJ2-7; a possible D gene is TRBD2 (5 bases). The V end lost 2 bases, the J end lost 6 bases, and 8 bases lay between the germline ends. Germline CDR1 is KGHSH and CDR2 is LQKENI. The CDR3 sequence is 12 residues long. The CDR3 is CASSPAGPEQYF. Written as DNA, the CDR3 is TGTGCCAGCTCACCAGCGGGCCCCGAGCAGTACTTC.

The CDR3, as DNA: TGTGCCAGCAGCTTAGACGGGGGGACTAGCGGAGGCACAGATACGCAGTATTTT. It specifies CASSLDGGTSGGTDTQYF. The chain uses TRBV11-3 and TRBJ2-3; the match to TRBD2 covers 11 bases. The CDR3 is 18 amino acids. Germline assignment: CDR1 SGHNT and CDR2 YENEEA. The junction had 6 bases not matched to a gene; V was cut back by 0 bases and J by 1 base.

The J gene is TRBJ2-7, the V gene TRBV18; 9 bases line up with TRBD1. The V gene's germline CDR1 is KGHSH and CDR2 LQKENI. The CDR3 spans 14 residues. Unmatched junction bases numbered 3, after V lost 5 bases and J lost 1 base. Written as DNA, the CDR3 is TGTGCCAGCTCAGCGGGACAGGGTTCCTACGAGCAGTACTTC. Translation gives CASSAGQGSYEQYF.

Only one count was recorded for this clone. J is TRBJ2-3 and V is TRBV9, with 9 bases that match TRBD2. J gave up 4 bases and V 3 bases, and 9 bases lay outside the gene matches. CDR1 and CDR2 (germline): SGDLS, YYNGEE. The CDR3 covers 16 residues. CDR3 nucleotide sequence: TGTGCCAGCAGCGGATACATAGCGGGAGCGTCAGATACGCAGTATTTT. Its translation is CASSGYIAGASDTQYF.

CDR3 amino acids: CASSFSGQGRGAFF. The CDR3 region has the DNA TGTGCCAGCAGCTTTTCGGGACAGGGGAGAGGAGCTTTCTTT. The chain recombines TRBV7-3 with TRBJ1-1; 10 positions match TRBD1. The J segment lost 10 bases and the V segment lost 3 bases, leaving 8 bases of the junction unmatched. The germline CDR1 and CDR2 sequences are SGHTA and FQGTGA. This CDR3 contains 14 residues.

CDR3 DNA sequence: TGTGCCAGCAGCTTGTCCGGGGGCCGCGCAGATACGCAGTATTTT. Translating gives CASSLSGGRADTQYF. The chain is built from TRBV7-9 and TRBJ2-3; D is possibly TRBD1 or TRBD2 (6 bases each). Per germline, CDR1 SEHNR and CDR2 FQNEAQ (reference sequence). The V end was cut by 3 bases, the J end by 4 bases, with 14 bases between. The CDR3 extends over 15 amino acids.

This chain joins TRBV19 and TRBJ1-2; D gene ambiguous. Trimming pared 5 bases from V and 3 bases from J, leaving 13 bases between. There are 14 residues in the CDR3. Looked up from germline, CDR1 is LNHDA and CDR2 is SQIVND (reference sequence). The CDR3 sequence: CASSLWGMDYGYTF. For the CDR3, the DNA is TGTGCCAGTAGTCTATGGGGTATGGACTATGGCTACACCTTC.

This clone has more than one count but fewer than ten. This chain uses TRBV5-1 with TRBJ2-7; TRBD1 is a possible D gene (7 bases). The CDR3 extends over 17 amino acids. Germline lookup yields CDR1 SGHRS and CDR2 YFSETQ. V shed 0 bases and J shed 2 bases, with 18 bases lying between them. The CDR3 DNA follows: TGCGCCAGCAGCTTGGATCTACGGGCAGGGGGGACCTACGAGCAGTACTTC. Amino acids: CASSLDLRAGGTYEQYF.

The chain joins TRBV5-1 to TRBJ2-1; D not certain. V lost 0 bases and J lost 8, with 12 bases in between. Germline loops: CDR1 SGHRS, CDR2 YFSETQ. CDR3 length equals 14 residues. As DNA, the CDR3 is TGCGCCAGCAGCTTGGGACGAGTAGTCGATGAGCAGTTCTTC. Protein sequence: CASSLGRVVDEQFF.

The V and J genes are TRBV7-9 and TRBJ2-1, with 8 bases that match TRBD2. V shed 5 bases, J shed 9 bases, and the junction held 15 bases outside the gene matches. Per germline, CDR1 SEHNR and CDR2 FQNEAQ (reference sequence). The CDR3 extends over 16 amino acids. CDR3 protein: CASSISGSISYGEQFF. The DNA for the CDR3 is TGTGCCAGCAGCATAAGCGGGAGCATTAGTTACGGTGAGCAGTTCTTC. The variable domain in full, completed from reference TRBV7-9 and TRBJ2-1, reads DTGVSQNPRHKITKRGQNVTFRCDPISEHNRLYWYRQTLGQGPEFLTYFQNEAQLEKSRLLSDRFSAERPKGSFSTLEIQRTEQGDSAMYLCASSISGSISYGEQFFGPGTRLTVL.

The chain has TRBV7-2 and TRBJ2-4; possible D gene TRBD2, 6 bases. V dropped 1 base and J dropped 8 bases, with 21 bases sitting between them. The CDR3 is 17 residues long. CDR1 is SGHTA, CDR2 FQGNSA, per germline. As DNA, the CDR3 is TGTGCCAGCAGCTTAGTTAGGATGGTTAGCGGAGGAGACATTCAGTACTTC. It specifies CASSLVRMVSGGDIQYF.

The chain uses TRBV28 and TRBJ2-7; D is possibly TRBD1 or TRBD2 (6 bases each). V lost 5 bases and J 0 bases, leaving 11 bases between the germline ends. Germline V gene lookup returns CDR1 MDHEN and CDR2 SYDVKM. The CDR3 runs to 14 residues. The CDR3 sequence: CASSGGGNSYEQYF. The CDR3 nucleotides read TGTGCCAGCAGTGGGGGCGGGAACTCCTACGAGCAGTACTTC.

Remarks on this clone: The same CDR3 can be traced to other DNA sequences in this sample. The chain carries TRBV18 and TRBJ1-4; D gene ambiguous. CDR3 length: 13 residues. Trimming shortened V by 4 bases and J by 5 bases, and 8 bases separated the two germline ends. The germline gives CDR1 KGHSH, CDR2 LQKENI. The CDR3 coding sequence is TGTGCCAGCTCACAGGGCTTGAATGAAAAACTGTTTTTT. It codes for CASSQGLNEKLFF. Based on the CDR3 plus reference TRBV18 and TRBJ1-4, the full variable domain is NAGVMQNPRHLVRRRGQEARLRCSPMKGHSHVYWYRQLPEEGLKFMVYLQKENIIDESGMPKERFSAEFPKEGPSILRIQQVVRGDSAAYFCASSQGLNEKLFFGSGTQLSVL.

In DNA, the CDR3 is TGTGCCAGCAGCTTGAATCGGGTTGAAGCTTTCTTT. Encoded protein: CASSLNRVEAFF. The chain employs TRBV5-6 and TRBJ1-1; the D is unclear. The CDR3 contains 12 residues. V lost 1 base, J lost 7 bases, and 8 bases lay in between. Germline V gene sequence: CDR1 SGHDT, CDR2 YYEEEE.

This chain connects TRBV27 to TRBJ1-1; perhaps TRBD1 as D (6 bases). Trimming took 4 bases from V and 4 from J, leaving 10 bases between them. The CDR3 has 13 residues. Germline V CDR1 and CDR2: MNHEY, SMNVEV (reference sequence). The CDR3 DNA is TGTGCCAGCAGTTCTGGCAGGGGCACTGAAGCTTTCTTT. Translating it yields CASSSGRGTEAFF.

In regard to this clone: An end of the junction differs from the germline gene, which may be a read error. The V and J genes are TRBV30 and TRBJ2-3; D might be TRBD1 (5 bases). CDR3 length: 10 amino acids. Germline lookup yields CDR1 GTSNPN and CDR2 SVGIG (reference sequence). DNA for the CDR3: TGTGCCTGGAGGACAGTTACGCAGTATTTT. It is translated as CAWRTVTQYF.

V is TRBV7-2 and J is TRBJ1-5; possible D gene TRBD1, 5 bases. The CDR3 loop spans 15 amino acids. V gave up 5 bases and J gave up 2 bases, with 13 bases separating them. The germline V gene has CDR1 SGHTA and CDR2 FQGNSA. The CDR3 spells CASSLTGDGNQPQHF. The CDR3 DNA reads TGTGCCAGCAGCCTAACTGGGGACGGCAATCAGCCCCAGCATTTT. The full variable domain, in which reference TRBV7-2 and TRBJ1-5 provide the parts outside the CDR3, is GAGVSQSPSNKVTEKGKDVELRCDPISGHTALYWYRQSLGQGLEFLIYFQGNSAPDKSGLPSDRFSAERTGGSVSTLTIQRTQQEDSAVYLCASSLTGDGNQPQHFGDGTRLSIL.

The V and J genes are TRBV2 and TRBJ1-1; D is undetermined. CDR3 length: 13 residues. Trimming pared 6 bases from V and 5 bases from J, leaving 13 bases between. Germline V gives CDR1 SNHLY, CDR2 FYNNEI. The CDR3 region is CASSSERGTEAFF. The CDR3 bases are TGTGCCAGCAGCTCAGAGCGGGGAACTGAAGCTTTCTTT.

V is TRBV30 and J is TRBJ1-5, with 9 positions matching TRBD1. Germline values: CDR1 GTSNPN, CDR2 SVGIG (reference sequence). The CDR3 runs 19 residues. CDR3 sequence: CATSQGQGVRGRSNQPQHF. CDR3 sequence (DNA): TGTGCAACGAGCCAGGGACAGGGAGTAAGGGGACGAAGCAATCAGCCCCAGCATTTT.

The sample holds one count of this clone. The genes are TRBV10-2 and TRBJ2-2; 14 bases map to TRBD2. The CDR3 has 19 amino acids. The germline V gene has CDR1 WSHSY and CDR2 SAAADI. After removal of 3 bases from V and 5 bases from J, the junction contained 11 bases not matched to a gene. CDR3 loop: CASSDPIGLAGGLTGELFF. The CDR3 bases are TGCGCCAGCAGTGACCCCATCGGACTAGCGGGAGGATTAACCGGGGAGCTGTTTTTT.

Notes on this clone: The sample contains more than one DNA sequence encoding this CDR3. J is TRBJ2-1 and V is TRBV28; no firm D call. This CDR3 has 12 residues. Germline loops: CDR1 MDHEN, CDR2 SYDVKM. The V and J ends lost 1 base and 8 bases respectively, with 6 bases between them. The CDR3: CASSLSGDEQFF. As DNA, the CDR3 is TGTGCCAGCAGTTTATCCGGAGATGAGCAGTTCTTC.

The chain links TRBV7-9 to TRBJ1-2; 8 bases align to TRBD1. The germline CDR1 and CDR2 sequences are SEHNR and FQNEAQ (reference sequence). The length of the CDR3 is 13 residues. The V segment lost 5 bases and the J segment 7 bases; nucleotides outside the gene matches: 6. As DNA, the CDR3 is TGTGCCAGCAGCATTGACAGGGGCTCTGGCTACACCTTC. Translation gives CASSIDRGSGYTF.

CDR3: CASTSGAQTQYF. DNA of the CDR3: TGCGCCAGCACCTCCGGGGCGCAGACCCAGTACTTC. V gene TRBV5-1 combines with J gene TRBJ2-5, with D perhaps matching TRBD1 or TRBD2 (5 bases each). The CDR3 sequence is 12 residues long. Trimming pared 6 bases from V and 6 bases from J, leaving 12 bases between. Per the germline V gene, CDR1 is SGHRS and CDR2 is YFSETQ.

This sequence joins TRBV9 and TRBJ2-3; D gene ambiguous. The CDR3 has 15 residues. The germline gives CDR1 SGDLS, CDR2 YYNGEE. Trimming shortened V by 4 bases and J by 5 bases, and 17 bases separated the two germline ends. CDR3 region: CASSPTPAPGDTQYF. In DNA form, the CDR3 reads TGTGCCAGCAGCCCCACCCCGGCCCCCGGAGATACGCAGTATTTT.